This TCR beta chain was obtained from a study of blood T cells in healthy people across ages (dated by TCRdb to the mid-2010s). In terms of the full investigation: Template switching captured roughly one uniquely barcoded TCR beta cDNA molecule per two T cells in model experiments. Using deep sequencing normalized with unique cDNA molecular identifiers, the study measured how TCR beta repertoire diversity changes with age. Donors were grouped into four age groups: young (average 16 years), middle-aged (around 39), aged (around 62) and long-lived (over 80). To avoid experimental bias, donors of different ages were distributed randomly across sequencing lanes. Two additional independent replicas of 1 million unique cDNA reads from the same blood draw were analyzed for two donors (one aged 18 to 30 and one aged 80 or older).

About this clonotype itself: What antigen it recognizes has not been identified. No base qualities exist here, and no much larger clone lies one base off it.

The donors were roughly 39 Caucasian individuals from Russia, aged about 6 to 100 years, who were systemically healthy. Approximately 9.3 milliliters of peripheral blood were collected from each donor into EDTA-treated Vacutainer tubes. Ficoll-Paque density-gradient centrifugation was used to isolate PBMCs, with at least 7 million per sample. Total RNA was extracted from PBMCs with Trizol reagent, with at least 6 micrograms obtained per sample. Naive CD45RAhigh/CD27high T cell percentages were measured by flow cytometry on a PBMC aliquot from every donor. General conclusions and limits of the study: Observed TCR beta diversity per million T cells fell roughly linearly with age, and a significant reduction was already apparent by age around 39. Bulk unsorted PBMC profiling prevented conclusive comparison of naive and antigen-experienced compartments. Because donor CMV infection status was unknown, age-related changes in expanded clonotypes were potentially confounded. Estimates of total diversity from one million sequenced T cells were regarded as lower bounds and underestimates. Compared with the aged group, the long-lived group had more naive CD4+ T cells, fewer expanded clones and increased TCR diversity, a pattern suggesting age selection. The percentage of naive T cells measured by flow cytometry correlated strongly with observed TCR beta diversity.

The method was 5' RACE. The second PCR ran for about 6 to 12 cycles and used a J-beta primer mix along with a sample-barcoded 5' primer. A template-switch 5' adaptor carrying 12 random nucleotides introduced a unique molecular identifier onto each TCR beta cDNA molecule. Each sample yielded at least 2.5 million CDR3-containing paired-end reads. First-strand cDNA was synthesized from all RNA with the Mint cDNA synthesis kit, primed by a TRBC-specific oligonucleotide. Following uracil-DNA glycosylase treatment, all cDNA underwent a first 18-cycle PCR with the universal primers M1SS and BC2_uni_R. The study's processing was this. Each sample was normalized by randomly selecting 1 million high-quality reads, each carrying a distinct molecular identifier. Reads with shared molecular identifiers were discarded instead of being binned into consensus sequences. MiTCR, set to a Q25 quality threshold and the strictest error-elimination algorithm, was used for CDR3 identification, clonotype clustering and error correction. A nonparametric unseen species model with Euler transformation was used to estimate lower-bound total TCR beta diversity. TCRdb reworked the public reads: Q25 trimming with fastp, MiXCR clone assembly, productive beta chains retained. Every entry covers one CDR3 protein and lists the most common genes and DNA from its rows. The V and J calls come from TCRdb's annotation, not from the publication. Counted in this sample were 1.5 million to 2 million distinct CDR3 sequences; around 40% of them appeared once. The ten largest clones take up 20% to 25% of the sample.

The CDR3 has 15 amino acids, counting the end cysteine and phenylalanine. Here the CDR3 DNA is all that survives: 45 bases in frame from base 1. Sequences DFQATT (CDR1) and SNEGSKA (CDR2) are obtained from the germline V gene (reference sequence). Trimming accounts for 6 bases at V and 0 bases at J, while the number of junction bases matched to no gene is 8. The V gene is TRBV20-1 and the J gene is TRBJ2-3; 8 nucleotides in the junction match TRBD2. What was sequenced was blood. The TCR sequence derives from a human donor in good health. The DNA sequence is given as TGCAGTGCCGCGGGCGGGGGGCTAAGCACAGATACGCAGTATTTT. Its translation is CSAAGGGLSTDTQYF.